A selection of T cell receptor beta chains follows, all from one sample in a study of control samples from healthy donors and cancer patients. Here immunoSEQ multiplex PCR was the method, and the copy in TCRdb shows in-frame clones only, minus some. The sample holds some 150,000 clones, about nine tenths seen once. Sequencing was done on a sample of blood. These TCRs come from a young man in good health. Both conserved end residues are part of each CDR3. The D gene is left open where the match is weak. Size values are once, few and many counts, or a class for expanded clones, and some rows have none.

j_call | v_call | clone_size | d_call | cdr3_nt | cdr3_aa
TRBJ2-3 | TRBV19 | . | . | TGTGCCAGTAGTATAGATCCTGGGGGGCGGGGAGATACGCAGTATTTT | CASSIDPGGRGDTQYF
TRBJ2-2 | TRBV3-1/TRBV3-2 | . | . | TGTGCCAGCAGCCAAGATCCGGCGGGGACGAACACCGGGGAGCTGTTTTTT | CASSQDPAGTNTGELFF
TRBJ2-2 | TRBV13 | . | TRBD2 | TGTGCCAGCAGCCCCCAAGGGACTAGCGGGAGATCGAACACCGGGGAGCTGTTTTTT | CASSPQGTSGRSNTGELFF
TRBJ1-3 | TRBV4-1 | . | . | TGCGCCAGCAGCCAAGTTTTTGGGGCTGGAAACACCATATATTTT | CASSQVFGAGNTIYF
TRBJ1-2 | TRBV7-9 | . | . | TGTGCCAGCAGCTTCGCACAGGGCTTCTATGGCTACACCTTC | CASSFAQGFYGYTF
TRBJ2-3 | TRBV7-3 | . | TRBD1 | TGTGCCAGCAGCTTATCTCCTAGACAGGGGGGACCGACTAGCACAGATACGCAGTATTTT | CASSLSPRQGGPTSTDTQYF
TRBJ1-1 | TRBV12-5 | . | . | TGTGCTAGTGTTTCCGCCGGGAGGGGTAGGACTGAAGCTTTCTTT | CASVSAGRGRTEAFF
TRBJ2-1 | TRBV19 | . | TRBD2 | TGTGCCAGTAGTGCGACTAGCGGGGGGGCCGATGAGCAGTTCTTC | CASSATSGGADEQFF
TRBJ2-2 | TRBV9 | . | . | TGTGCCAGCAGCGTAGGGGGCGCGAACACCGGGGAGCTGTTTTTT | CASSVGGANTGELFF
TRBJ1-2 | TRBV5-4 | few | TRBD1 | TGTGCCAGCATCAACCTGACAGGGGTTAACTATGGCTACACCTTC | CASINLTGVNYGYTF
TRBJ2-1 | TRBV2 | . | TRBD1 | TGTGCCAGCAGTGATGCGGGACAGGGGTCCTACTCCTACAATGAGCAGTTCTTC | CASSDAGQGSYSYNEQFF
TRBJ1-2 | TRBV19 | once | . | TGTGCCAGTAGTATAGATCTTGGTAGGGCCGTAGGACGCGGCTATGGCTACACCTTC | CASSIDLGRAVGRGYGYTF
TRBJ1-5 | TRBV11-2 | . | . | TGTGCCAGCAGCCTCGACTCCAATCAGCCCCAGCATTTT | CASSLDSNQPQHF
TRBJ2-7 | TRBV28 | . | . | TGTGCCAGCAGGGCCCCCTACGAGCAGTACTTC | CASRAPYEQYF
TRBJ2-3 | TRBV4-1 | . | . | TGCGCCAGCAGCCAAGATGACAGCAGAGATACGCAGTATTTT | CASSQDDSRDTQYF
TRBJ2-1 | TRBV12-3/TRBV12-4 | . | . | TGTGCCAGCAGTCCTGGGACGGATGAGCAGTTCTTC | CASSPGTDEQFF
TRBJ2-3 | TRBV7-9 | once | . | TGTGCCAGCAGCTTAGGGGGGGCCGGCACAGATACGCAGTATTTT | CASSLGGAGTDTQYF
TRBJ1-1 | TRBV5-5 | . | TRBD1 | TGTGCCAGCAGCTTGGACAGGGGGACTGAAGCTTTCTTT | CASSLDRGTEAFF
TRBJ2-1 | TRBV6-1 | . | . | TGTGCCAGCAGTGAGCCTGGGAGCGTAGGGCAGTTCTTC | CASSEPGSVGQFF
TRBJ1-1 | TRBV11-2 | . | TRBD1 | TGTGCCAGCAGCTTAGCAGGGGGCACTGAAGCTTTCTTT | CASSLAGGTEAFF